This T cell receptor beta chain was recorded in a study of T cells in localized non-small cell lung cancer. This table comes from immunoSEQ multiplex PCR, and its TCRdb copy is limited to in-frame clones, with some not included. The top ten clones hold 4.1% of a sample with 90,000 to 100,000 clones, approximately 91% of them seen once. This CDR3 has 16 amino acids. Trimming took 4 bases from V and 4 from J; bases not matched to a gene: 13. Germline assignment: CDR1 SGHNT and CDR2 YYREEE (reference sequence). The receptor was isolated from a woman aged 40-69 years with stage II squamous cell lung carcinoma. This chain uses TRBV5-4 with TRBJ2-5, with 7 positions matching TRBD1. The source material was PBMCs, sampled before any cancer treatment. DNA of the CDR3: TGTGCCAGCAGCCCATATGACAGGGCCGGAGGAGAGACCCAGTACTTC. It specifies CASSPYDRAGGETQYF.